Listed below are T cell receptor beta chains from one sample, sequenced in a study of post-analysis software for immune sequencing data. Each CDR3 protein gets one entry after TCRdb re-called the PCR reads with MiXCR. The table records roughly 800,000 distinct CDR3 sequences, about 32% of them present only once. Material for sequencing was blood. These receptor sequences come from a girl aged 5 to 17 with multiple sclerosis. CDR3s include the opening cysteine and the closing phenylalanine or tryptophan. Each record gives: J gene, clone size, D gene, V gene, CDR3 DNA, CDR3 protein. D genes are given only for firm matches. Clone sizes are given selectively: once, few, many, or a class where the clone is expanded.

TRBJ2-7 many NA TRBV6-6 TGTGCCAGCAGTTATCCCGACAGAGATGAGCAGTACTTC CASSYPDRDEQYF
TRBJ2-2 NA NA TRBV20-1 TGCAGTGCTAACATTTTATACACCGGGGAGCTGTTTTTT CSANILYTGELFF
TRBJ2-3 NA TRBD2 TRBV7-2 TGTGCCAGCAGCTTAGAGGGGACTATCGATACGCAGTATTTT CASSLEGTIDTQYF
TRBJ2-7 few NA TRBV12-3/TRBV12-4 TGTGCCAGCAGCTGGGGCCGTTCAGGGATCTCCTACGAGCAGTACTTC CASSWGRSGISYEQYF
TRBJ2-7 NA NA TRBV2 TGTGCCAGCAGTGAAGCGACGGGAGCTGACGAGCAGTACTTC CASSEATGADEQYF
TRBJ2-5 many NA TRBV6-2/TRBV6-3 TGTGCCAGCAGTTTCCACCAAGAGACCCAGTACTTC CASSFHQETQYF
TRBJ2-1 NA NA TRBV29-1 TGCAGCGTTGGCCAGAACAATGAGCAGTTCTTC CSVGQNNEQFF
TRBJ2-1 NA NA TRBV7-8 TGTGCCAGCAGCCCCCGATGGGGCAGGTCGGATGAGCAGTTCTTC CASSPRWGRSDEQFF
TRBJ2-7 NA NA TRBV27 TGTGCCAGCAGTTACGGTCGGGTGCCGCGCGAGCAGTACTTC CASSYGRVPREQYF
TRBJ2-1 NA NA TRBV2 TGTGCCAGCAACGGGGGTGAGCAGTTCTTC CASNGGEQFF
TRBJ1-5 NA TRBD1 TRBV10-3 TGTGCCACATCGACAGGGGATCAGCCCCAGCATTTT CATSTGDQPQHF
TRBJ1-1 NA NA TRBV7-2 TGTGCCAGCAGCTGGTGGGCGGTGAACACTGAAGCTTTCTTT CASSWWAVNTEAFF
TRBJ2-3 many NA TRBV7-9 TGTGCCAGCAGCCCGGGACATAGCACAGATACGCAGTATTTT CASSPGHSTDTQYF
TRBJ2-3 NA NA TRBV5-1 TGCGCCAGCACCAGGGTGCGGCCTACAGATACGCAGTATTTT CASTRVRPTDTQYF
TRBJ2-1 few NA TRBV13 TGTGCCAGCACCCAAGGGAGCAGCAATGAGCAGTTCTTC CASTQGSSNEQFF
TRBJ2-3 NA NA TRBV10-3 TGTGCCATCAGAGGTGGCGGGGGCACAGATACGCAGTATTTT CAIRGGGGTDTQYF
TRBJ2-2 NA NA TRBV20-1 TGCAGTGCATTATTCTCGGGAAACACCGGGGAGCTGTTTTTT CSALFSGNTGELFF
TRBJ1-4 NA NA TRBV3-1 TGTGCCAGCAGCCAGAAGACAGATGAAAAACTGTTTTTT CASSQKTDEKLFF
TRBJ2-5 few TRBD1 TRBV4-1 TGCGCCAGCAGCCATCCGGGACAGGTCCCCGAGACCCAGTACTTC CASSHPGQVPETQYF
TRBJ2-7 few TRBD2 TRBV7-9 TGTGCCACCTACGCGGGGGGCGAGCAGTACTTC CATYAGGEQYF
TRBJ1-2 few NA TRBV25-1 TGTGCCAGCAGTGATTTCGGGGGGCTGGGGGGTGGCTACACCTTC CASSDFGGLGGGYTF
TRBJ2-6 NA NA TRBV28 TGTGCCAGCAGTTCTGATAGCCAAGGTGGCAACGTCCTGACTTTC CASSSDSQGGNVLTF
TRBJ1-1 NA NA TRBV25-1 TGTGCCAGCAGTCGAAAAGGGAACACTGAAGCTTTCTTT CASSRKGNTEAFF
TRBJ2-3 few NA TRBV9 TGTGCCAGCAGCGTAGGTCTCCCTATCGGGTCCCGCACAGATACGCAGTATTTT CASSVGLPIGSRTDTQYF
TRBJ2-7 many NA TRBV20-1 TGCAGTGCTGCGGGACACGGCTCCTACGAGCAGTACTTC CSAAGHGSYEQYF
TRBJ2-3 NA TRBD1 TRBV7-2 TGTGCCAGCAGCTTTGTTCGAGGGGGCGCGGGAGATACGCAGTATTTT CASSFVRGGAGDTQYF
TRBJ1-5 few NA TRBV20-1 TGCAGTGCTAGACCCCCAGGACAGCCAGGTCAGCCCCAGCATTTT CSARPPGQPGQPQHF
TRBJ1-1 NA NA TRBV14 TGTGCCAGCAGCCGCCGGCCCGGACCTAACACTGAAGCTTTCTTT CASSRRPGPNTEAFF
TRBJ1-1 NA NA TRBV5-1 TGCGCCGGCAGCTTGGAGGTTACGGGAAACACTGAAGCTTTCTTT CAGSLEVTGNTEAFF
TRBJ1-2 NA NA TRBV20-1 TGCAGTGCCACGGACAGAGACTATGGCTACACCTTC CSATDRDYGYTF
TRBJ2-1 NA TRBD1 TRBV10-3 TGTGCCATCACCGACTCGAGGGACAGGGCGGAGCAGTTCTTC CAITDSRDRAEQFF
TRBJ2-5 NA NA TRBV12-3/TRBV12-4 TGTGCCAGCAGAGGGGCTTGGGAAAAGCAGTACTTC CASRGAWEKQYF
TRBJ1-1 NA NA TRBV5-5 TGTGCCAGCAGCCCCAGATCAGGGAACACTGAAGCTTTCTTT CASSPRSGNTEAFF
TRBJ1-5 once NA TRBV2 TGTGCCAGCAGCCCCGGGTATCAGCCCCAGCATTTT CASSPGYQPQHF
TRBJ1-5 few NA TRBV5-5 TGTGCCAGCAGCTTGGCCACTAGAAGCAATCAGCCCCAGCATTTT CASSLATRSNQPQHF
TRBJ1-2 NA TRBD1 TRBV4-1 TGCGCCAGCAGCTTAAGGACAGGGTCTGACTATGGCTACACCTTC CASSLRTGSDYGYTF
TRBJ1-4 few TRBD1 TRBV27 TGTGCCAGCAGTTCCCCCGGGACAGGGGTAGTCGAACTGTTTTTT CASSSPGTGVVELFF
TRBJ2-7 NA NA TRBV10-3 TGTGCCATCAGTGAGTCGCCCATCTACGAGCGGTACTTC CAISESPIYERYF
TRBJ2-7 once NA TRBV28 TGTGCCAGCGGAAACGCAGGGCCTCCCTACGAGCAGTACTTC CASGNAGPPYEQYF
TRBJ2-5 NA NA TRBV5-1 TGCGCCAGCAGCTTGGCTCGTGGACCCCAAGAGACCCAGTACTTC CASSLARGPQETQYF
TRBJ2-7 NA TRBD2 TRBV20-1 TGCAGTGCTAGAGGGGTAGCGGGAGCCCCCCGGGATGAGCAGTACTTC CSARGVAGAPRDEQYF
TRBJ2-6 NA NA TRBV6-1 TGTGCCAGCATAATATCCCCCAGGGCTGGGGCCAACGTCCTGACTTTC CASIISPRAGANVLTF
TRBJ2-7 few NA TRBV24-1 TGTGCCACCAGTGATCCGAAGACTAGTCGGGGAGGCACCGAGCAGTACTTC CATSDPKTSRGGTEQYF
TRBJ2-6 NA NA TRBV7-2 TGTGCCAGCAGCTTAAAGGGGCCCGGGGCCAACGTCCTGACTTTC CASSLKGPGANVLTF
TRBJ2-3 many TRBD2 TRBV7-7 TGTGCCAGCAGCAGGGGACTAGCGGGGGGAACAGATACGCAGTATTTT CASSRGLAGGTDTQYF
TRBJ1-5 NA TRBD1 TRBV20-1 TGCAGTGCTAGTATCCAGGGGGTACGCAATCAGCCCCAGCATTTT CSASIQGVRNQPQHF
TRBJ2-7 many NA TRBV7-2 TGTGCCAGCAGCTTAACCGGGACCCGAAGCGAGCAGTACTTC CASSLTGTRSEQYF
TRBJ1-5 NA NA TRBV6-2/TRBV6-3 TGTGCCAGCAGTGCTTTGCGACAGGCGGGGACTCAGCCCCAGCATTTT CASSALRQAGTQPQHF
TRBJ2-2 NA NA TRBV6-5 TGTGCCAGCAGTTCGGTGGGGGCACGGATCTCCCAACGCACCGGGGAGCTGTTTTTT CASSSVGARISQRTGELFF
TRBJ2-3 NA NA TRBV7-2 TGTGCCAGCAGCTCGGACGGGAGTTTCACAGATACGCAGTATTTT CASSSDGSFTDTQYF
TRBJ2-5 NA NA TRBV11-2 TGTGCCAGCAGCTTCGGTTCAGGAGAGACCCAGTACTTC CASSFGSGETQYF
TRBJ2-3 NA NA TRBV20-1 TGCAGTGCTACGGGGGCAGGAGATACGCAGTATTTT CSATGAGDTQYF
TRBJ2-3 NA TRBD1 TRBV29-1 TGCAGCGTTGACCGGGACAGAGACACAGATACGCAGTATTTT CSVDRDRDTDTQYF
TRBJ2-5 NA NA TRBV12-3/TRBV12-4 TGTGCCAGCACTTCCAGCCATCAAGAGACCCAGTACTTC CASTSSHQETQYF
TRBJ2-1 few TRBD2 TRBV2 TGTGCCAGCAGTCGACTAGCGGGAAACCAGCACTACAATGAGCAGTTCTTC CASSRLAGNQHYNEQFF